The 32 T cell receptor beta chains below come from one sample, sequenced in a study of T cell responses to AZD1222 COVID-19 vaccine. Libraries were prepared by immunoSEQ multiplex PCR; TCRdb keeps only in-frame clonotypes and omits some of them. The repertoire holds approximately 190,000 clones, with over 80% as singletons. The specimen was peripheral blood, collected on day 0 of AZD1222 vaccination. All receptors derive from an adult in good health.

This chain connects TRBV9 to TRBJ2-4; D is undetermined. V lost 3 bases and J 2 bases, leaving 9 bases between the germline ends. The CDR3 has 14 amino acids. Germline V CDR1 and CDR2: SGDLS, YYNGEE. CDR3 sequence: CASSASGSKNIQYF. CDR3 coding DNA: TGTGCCAGCAGCGCCTCGGGTTCCAAAAACATTCAGTACTTC. The whole variable domain, filled in from reference TRBV9 and TRBJ2-4, reads DSGVTQTPKHLITATGQRVTLRCSPRSGDLSVYWYQQSLDQGLQFLIQYYNGEERAKGNILERFSAQQFPDLHSELNLSSLELGDSALYFCASSASGSKNIQYFGAGTRLSVL.

The chain recombines TRBV15 with TRBJ1-2; D not resolved. The V gene's germline CDR1 is LNHNV and CDR2 YYDKDF (reference sequence). This CDR3 region has 13 residues. V lost 1 base and J 6 bases, leaving 9 bases between the germline ends. This CDR3 is CATSRGNKDGYTF. The CDR3 bases are TGTGCCACCAGCAGAGGAAATAAGGATGGCTACACCTTC.

In this sample, this clone turned up once. This chain joins TRBV15 and TRBJ2-7, with D hard to call. The CDR3 sequence is 13 residues long. In germline, CDR1 is LNHNV, CDR2 YYDKDF (reference sequence). Trimming removed 5 bases at V and 2 bases at J, with 10 bases between. CDR3 loop: CATSAIPAYEQYF. CDR3 sequence (DNA): TGTGCCACCAGCGCGATTCCAGCCTACGAGCAGTACTTC.

This chain joins TRBV30 and TRBJ1-1; TRBD1 is a possible D gene (6 bases). V was shortened by 1 base and J by 10 bases, with 13 bases between the two germline ends. The length of the CDR3 is 12 residues. Germline V CDR1 and CDR2: GTSNPN, SVGIG (reference sequence). CDR3 amino acids: CAWSENRETAFF. The CDR3 DNA sequence: TGTGCCTGGAGTGAGAACAGGGAAACAGCTTTCTTT.

The V and J genes are TRBV27 and TRBJ1-6; D is unresolved. The germline V gene has CDR1 MNHEY and CDR2 SMNVEV (reference sequence). The CDR3 runs to 15 residues. Trimming took off 2 bases at V and 8 bases at J, with 13 bases between the two ends. CDR3: CASSLGEDLDSPLHF. Here the CDR3 DNA reads TGTGCCAGCAGTTTAGGGGAGGACCTCGATTCACCCCTCCACTTT.

This clone was recorded only once. J is TRBJ2-7 and V is TRBV30; the match to TRBD1 covers 11 bases. The CDR3 totals 15 residues. The V gene end was trimmed by 0 bases and the J gene end by 7 bases; junction bases not matched to a gene: 8. The germline gives CDR1 GTSNPN, CDR2 SVGIG (reference sequence). CDR3 residues: CAWSVRDRGVGEQYF. As DNA, the CDR3 is TGTGCCTGGAGTGTCCGGGACAGGGGGGTGGGGGAGCAGTACTTC.

The rearrangement uses TRBV4-2 and TRBJ1-1, with D possibly being TRBD1 (5 bases). V was cut by 0 bases and J by 4 bases, with 12 bases left in between. The CDR3 is made up of 15 amino acids. Germline V CDR1 and CDR2: LGHNA, YNFKEQ. The CDR3 spells CASSQDIGGGTEAFF. For the CDR3, the DNA is TGTGCCAGCAGCCAAGATATCGGGGGGGGCACTGAAGCTTTCTTT.

This sequence joins TRBV3-1 (or the pseudogene TRBV3-2) and TRBJ1-2; no definite D call. The CDR3 is 13 residues long. The germline gives CDR1 LGHDT, CDR2 YNNKEL (reference sequence). The V and J ends lost 4 bases and 8 bases respectively, with 14 bases between them. For the CDR3, the DNA is TGTGCCAGCAGCCGAGTCTCGGAGGCAGGCTACACCTTC. Translation gives CASSRVSEAGYTF.

The rearrangement links TRBV6-5 to TRBJ1-1; TRBD1 is a possible D gene (6 bases). V gave up 5 bases and J gave up 5 bases, with 18 bases separating them. In germline, CDR1 is MNHEY, CDR2 SVGAGI. CDR3 length equals 15 residues. The CDR3 nucleotides are TGTGCCAGCAGTCTCCCGGGACTCCAGGGGACTGAAGCTTTCTTT. It encodes CASSLPGLQGTEAFF.

The rearrangement joins TRBV30 to TRBJ1-1, with 7 positions matching TRBD1. With V trimmed by 0 bases and J by 5 bases, 3 bases remained unmatched. The CDR3 sequence is 13 residues long. Germline V gene sequence: CDR1 GTSNPN, CDR2 SVGIG (reference sequence). CDR3 loop: CAWSVARGTEAFF. The DNA of the CDR3 is TGTGCCTGGAGTGTGGCCAGGGGGACTGAAGCTTTCTTT.

This rearrangement joins TRBV7-3 to TRBJ2-1; unclear D gene. The CDR3 is 11 amino acids. CDR1 SGHTA and CDR2 FQGTGA come from the germline V gene. The V gene lost 5 bases and the J gene lost 2 bases, with 1 base spanning the gap. The CDR3 DNA follows: TGTGCCAGCAGCGCCTACAATGAGCAGTTCTTC. Translated: CASSAYNEQFF.

The rearrangement links TRBV7-9 to TRBJ1-3; TRBD1 is a possible D gene (5 bases). The CDR3 length is 15 residues. The V gene lost 2 bases and the J gene lost 9 bases, with 17 bases spanning the gap. CDR1 is SEHNR and CDR2 is FQNEAQ in the germline V gene (reference sequence). DNA for the CDR3: TGTGCCAGCAGCTTACGCGGCCAGGGAGAGGCCACCATATATTTT. This translates into CASSLRGQGEATIYF.

V gene TRBV7-2 combines with J gene TRBJ1-5; D ambiguous. The germline CDR1 and CDR2 sequences are SGHTA and FQGNSA. Trimming shortened V by 4 bases and J by 2 bases, and 12 bases separated the two germline ends. The CDR3 length is 15 residues. The CDR3 loop is CASSSRARGNQPQHF. In DNA form, the CDR3 reads TGTGCCAGCAGCTCTCGGGCGCGGGGCAATCAGCCCCAGCATTTT.

The CDR3 region has the DNA TGTGCCAGCAGCTTGGACAGGGGAGGTAGCTGGGATACGCAGTATTTT. This codes for CASSLDRGGSWDTQYF. The V call is TRBV11-2, the J call TRBJ2-3; TRBD1 matches at 9 bases. CDR1 and CDR2 (germline): SGHAT, FQNNGV. This CDR3 is built from 16 residues. The V and J ends lost 3 bases and 6 bases, in that order; junction bases with no gene match: 10.

The chain has TRBV12-3 or TRBV12-4 and TRBJ1-4; a possible D gene is TRBD1 (5 bases). There are 13 residues in the CDR3. Trimming took 5 bases from V and 3 from J, leaving 7 bases between them. In nucleotides, the CDR3 is TGTGCCAGCAGTCCACAGGCTAATGAAAAACTGTTTTTT. This gives the protein CASSPQANEKLFF.

The chain is built from TRBV6-5 and TRBJ2-4, with 9 bases lining up with TRBD1. V dropped 7 bases and J dropped 8; count of bases not matched to a gene: 3. The CDR3 has 12 amino acids. Germline loops: CDR1 MNHEY, CDR2 SVGAGI. The CDR3, as DNA: TGTGCCAGCACCAGGACAGGGGACATTCAGTACTTC. Amino acid sequence: CASTRTGDIQYF.

This clone was seen once. The rearrangement uses TRBV3-1 (or the pseudogene TRBV3-2) and TRBJ1-6; possible D gene TRBD1, 6 bases. There are 20 residues in the CDR3. Germline loops: CDR1 LGHDT, CDR2 YNNKEL (reference sequence). Deletions cut 0 bases from V and 1 base from J, with 19 bases between. The CDR3 DNA is TGTGCCAGCAGCCAAGAGGTAGTAACAGGGTTTACTTCCTATAATTCACCCCTCCACTTT. Protein: CASSQEVVTGFTSYNSPLHF.

As DNA, the CDR3 is TGTGCCAGCAACTTCGGGACTTCCCCCCTCCACTTT. This gives the protein CASNFGTSPLHF. The rearrangement links TRBV9 to TRBJ1-6; weak D call: TRBD1 (5 bases). The germline V and J ends were trimmed by 6 bases and 13 bases, with 14 bases remaining between them. This CDR3 contains 12 residues. Germline V gene sequence: CDR1 SGDLS, CDR2 YYNGEE.

The chain is built from TRBV7-8 and TRBJ2-5; 8 nucleotides match TRBD2. V shed 4 bases and J 7 bases; nucleotides not matched to a gene: 5. Germline lookup yields CDR1 SGHVS and CDR2 FQNEAQ. CDR3 size: 13 residues. CDR3 amino acids: CASSSRGGRTQYF. The CDR3 DNA is TGTGCCAGCAGCTCCCGGGGGGGAAGGACCCAGTACTTC.

V usage is TRBV4-1 and J usage is TRBJ2-2; D is unresolved. V was trimmed by 0 bases and J by 6 bases, leaving 2 bases between them. The CDR3 has 12 amino acids. Germline values: CDR1 MGHRA, CDR2 YSYEKL. CDR3: CASSQESGELFF. The CDR3 bases are TGCGCCAGCAGCCAAGAGTCCGGGGAGCTGTTTTTT.

This sequence joins TRBV4-3 and TRBJ2-7; 7 nucleotides align to TRBD1. The germline gives CDR1 LGHNA, CDR2 YSLEER. The CDR3 is 16 residues long. V trimming: 2 bases; J trimming: 2 bases; junction bases outside the gene matches: 9. CDR3 protein: CASSQKSTGQPYEQYF. Written as DNA, the CDR3 is TGCGCCAGCAGCCAAAAGAGTACGGGACAGCCCTACGAGCAGTACTTC.

The chain combines TRBV13 with TRBJ2-2; D is perhaps TRBD1 or TRBD2 (5 bases each). V dropped 6 bases and J dropped 6 bases, with 17 bases sitting between them. CDR1 is PRHDT, CDR2 FYEKMQ, per germline (reference sequence). This CDR3 has 15 residues. The CDR3 loop reads CASRRQGVVPGELFF. The CDR3 DNA follows: TGTGCCAGCAGACGCCAGGGAGTCGTGCCCGGGGAGCTGTTTTTT.

The V and J genes are TRBV28 and TRBJ1-3; 9 bases line up with TRBD1. CDR3 length: 17 residues. V lost 4 bases and J lost 3; bases outside the gene matches: 10. The germline gives CDR1 MDHEN, CDR2 SYDVKM. The CDR3 spells CASSSPGQGLDGNTIYF. DNA for the CDR3: TGTGCCAGCAGTTCACCGGGACAGGGTCTGGATGGAAACACCATATATTTT. The whole variable domain, remainder taken from reference TRBV28 and TRBJ1-3, is DVKVTQSSRYLVKRTGEKVFLECVQDMDHENMFWYRQDPGLGLRLIYFSYDVKMKEKGDIPEGYSVSREKKERFSLILESASTNQTSMYLCASSSPGQGLDGNTIYFGEGSWLTVV.

The chain links TRBV27 to TRBJ1-5; D remains unclear. The CDR3 totals 14 residues. V was cut by 1 base and J by 7 bases, with 11 bases left in between. CDR1 and CDR2 from the germline V gene are MNHEY and SMNVEV (reference sequence). CDR3 region: CASSLLGSLQPQHF. The CDR3 DNA reads as TGTGCCAGCAGTTTATTAGGGTCCCTGCAGCCCCAGCATTTT.

The chain recombines TRBV6-1 with TRBJ2-7; TRBD1 aligns across 9 bases. The V segment lost 4 bases and the J segment 2 bases; nucleotides outside the gene matches: 9. Germline values: CDR1 MNHNS, CDR2 SASEGT. The CDR3 covers 16 residues. The CDR3 DNA reads TGTGCCAGCAGTGTAGGGGAGGGACAGGGAACCTACGAGCAGTACTTC. Its translation is CASSVGEGQGTYEQYF.

The rearrangement links TRBV10-3 to TRBJ1-3; D not resolved. Germline CDR1 is ENHRY and CDR2 is SYGVKD. This CDR3 is 13 amino acids long. Trimming removed 7 bases at V and 3 bases at J, with 10 bases between. The CDR3 nucleotides are TGTGCCATCATGGTTAACAGTGGAAACACCATATATTTT. This gives the protein CAIMVNSGNTIYF.

This clone was recorded only once. The chain has TRBV5-6 and TRBJ1-5; D is possibly TRBD1 (5 bases). This CDR3 contains 15 residues. V was shortened by 4 bases and J by 3 bases, with 14 bases between the two germline ends. Looked up from germline, CDR1 is SGHDT and CDR2 is YYEEEE. The chain's CDR3 is CASSATGLLNQPQHF. DNA for the CDR3: TGTGCCAGCAGCGCTACAGGTCTCCTCAATCAGCCCCAGCATTTT. Supplemented by reference TRBV5-6 and TRBJ1-5, the full variable domain reads DAGVTQSPTHLIKTRGQQVTLRCSPKSGHDTVSWYQQALGQGPQFIFQYYEEEERQRGNFPDRFSGHQFPNYSSELNVNALLLGDSALYLCASSATGLLNQPQHFGDGTRLSIL.

The chain joins TRBV28 to TRBJ1-2; D is ambiguous. The CDR3 has 15 amino acids. Trimming left V 3 bases short and J 3 bases short, with 14 bases between. Germline CDR1 reads MDHEN; CDR2 reads SYDVKM. The CDR3 sequence is CASSLDQVIYYGYTF. CDR3 bases: TGTGCCAGCAGTTTGGATCAGGTTATCTACTATGGCTACACCTTC.

This clone was counted once. This chain connects TRBV9 to TRBJ1-3; no reliable D call. CDR1 is SGDLS, CDR2 YYNGEE, per germline. Trimming cost V 2 bases and J 0 bases, with 15 bases left between them. CDR3 size: 17 residues. The CDR3 spells CASSVRAGPSSGNTIYF. CDR3 bases: TGTGCCAGCAGCGTGCGGGCAGGCCCGAGCTCTGGAAACACCATATATTTT.

The chain couples TRBV7-9 to TRBJ2-3; D possibly corresponds to TRBD1 (5 bases). The V end was cut by 5 bases, the J end by 5 bases, with 14 bases between. CDR3 length: 14 residues. CDR1 and CDR2 (germline): SEHNR, FQNEAQ (reference sequence). The CDR3 DNA is TGTGCCAGCAGCGTGAGTTCAGGGATAGATACGCAGTATTTT. This encodes CASSVSSGIDTQYF.

The V and J genes are TRBV6-5 and TRBJ1-3; TRBD1 matches 9 bases. Germline values: CDR1 MNHEY, CDR2 SVGAGI. The V gene end was trimmed by 5 bases and the J gene end by 4 bases; junction bases not matched to a gene: 3. The CDR3 is made up of 14 amino acids. The CDR3 nucleotides read TGTGCCAGCAGTAGGACAGGGGAAGGAAACACCATATATTTT. Its protein product is CASSRTGEGNTIYF.

This clone was observed a single time. The chain is built from TRBV5-8 and TRBJ1-4; tentatively, D is TRBD1 (6 bases). CDR3 size: 14 residues. Germline V CDR1 and CDR2: SGHTS, YDEGEE. The V end lost 4 bases, the J end lost 4 bases, and 11 bases lay between the germline ends. The CDR3 sequence: CASSPRDINEKLFF. Here the CDR3 DNA reads TGTGCCAGCAGCCCGAGGGACATTAATGAAAAACTGTTTTTT. Full variable domain (missing parts from reference TRBV5-8 and TRBJ1-4): EAGVTQSPTHLIKTRGQQATLRCSPISGHTSVYWYQQALGLGLQFLLWYDEGEERNRGNFPPRFSGRQFPNYSSELNVNALELEDSALYLCASSPRDINEKLFFGSGTQLSVL.